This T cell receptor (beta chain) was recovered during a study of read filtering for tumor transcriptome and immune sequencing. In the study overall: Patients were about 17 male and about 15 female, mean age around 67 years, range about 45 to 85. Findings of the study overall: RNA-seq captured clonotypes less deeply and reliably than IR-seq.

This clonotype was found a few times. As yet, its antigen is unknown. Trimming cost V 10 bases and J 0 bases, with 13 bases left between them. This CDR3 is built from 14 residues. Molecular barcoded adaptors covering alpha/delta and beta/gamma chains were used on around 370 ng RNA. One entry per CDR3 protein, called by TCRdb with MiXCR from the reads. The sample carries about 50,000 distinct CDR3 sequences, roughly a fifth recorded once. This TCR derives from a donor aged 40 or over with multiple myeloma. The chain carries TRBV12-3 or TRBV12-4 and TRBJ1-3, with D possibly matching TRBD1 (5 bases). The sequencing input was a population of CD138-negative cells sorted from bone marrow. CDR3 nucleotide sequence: TGTGCCATCCGGGGGAGACACTCTGGAAACACCATATATTTT. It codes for CAIRGRHSGNTIYF.